These 10 T cell receptor beta chains share one sample of origin, sequenced in a study of cytomegalovirus exposure and HLA in healthy donors. Repertoires were generated with immunoSEQ multiplex PCR, while TCRdb's copy carries only in-frame clones and drops some. The table lists around 98,000 clones, around 88% of them singletons. Sequenced material: PBMCs. The origin of the receptors is a woman aged 25 to 39 in good health and CMV-seronegative.

The chain has TRBV6-5 and TRBJ1-4; TRBD1 might be the D (5 bases). The CDR3 covers 14 residues. The V gene's germline CDR1 is MNHEY and CDR2 SVGAGI. V was pared by 0 bases and J by 8 bases, with 10 bases between. The CDR3 DNA is TGTGCCAGCAGTTACTCAGGGGTTAGGGAAAAACTGTTTTTT. Translated: CASSYSGVREKLFF.

This chain joins TRBV7-9 and TRBJ2-7; TRBD2 matches 12 bases. The V segment lost 8 bases and the J segment 5 bases; nucleotides outside the gene matches: 13. This CDR3 is built from 16 residues. Germline CDR1 reads SEHNR; CDR2 reads FQNEAQ (reference sequence). CDR3 bases: TGTGCCAGCCAGCGACTAGCGGGAGAAGGCACCAACGAGCAGTACTTC. Encoded protein: CASQRLAGEGTNEQYF.

This chain uses TRBV18 with TRBJ1-4; no reliable D call. Germline V CDR1 and CDR2: KGHSH, LQKENI. The CDR3 consists of 12 residues. V dropped 5 bases and J dropped 12 bases, with 13 bases sitting between them. CDR3: CASSYYRGELFF. For the CDR3, the DNA is TGTGCCAGCTCATATTATCGGGGAGAACTGTTTTTT.

This chain joins TRBV5-6 and TRBJ2-3; 7 nucleotides align to TRBD2. In germline, CDR1 is SGHDT, CDR2 YYEEEE. CDR3 length: 15 residues. V lost 4 bases to trimming and J lost 4 bases; unmatched junction nucleotides: 9. This chain's CDR3 is CASSMGGIVADTQYF. The DNA for the CDR3 is TGTGCCAGCAGCATGGGAGGGATTGTGGCAGATACGCAGTATTTT.

The chain couples TRBV28 to TRBJ2-7; 9 positions agree with TRBD1. In germline, CDR1 is MDHEN, CDR2 SYDVKM. J gave up 0 bases and V 3 bases, and 3 bases lay outside the gene matches. The CDR3 loop spans 15 amino acids. The CDR3 loop reads CASSFGDRASYEQYF. CDR3 coding DNA: TGTGCCAGCAGTTTTGGGGACAGGGCCTCCTACGAGCAGTACTTC.

This rearrangement joins TRBV11-3 to TRBJ1-1, with a tentative D call TRBD1 (6 bases). This CDR3 contains 17 residues. The V end lost 5 bases, the J end lost 4 bases, and 23 bases lay between the germline ends. Germline V gene lookup returns CDR1 SGHNT and CDR2 YENEEA. The CDR3 loop reads CASSNGRLQGGATEAFF. CDR3 DNA: TGTGCCAGCAGCAACGGCCGCTTACAGGGAGGGGCCACTGAAGCTTTCTTT.

The chain carries TRBV9 and TRBJ2-7; TRBD1 might be the D (5 bases). V was trimmed by 4 bases and J by 3 bases, leaving 11 bases between them. In germline, CDR1 is SGDLS, CDR2 YYNGEE. The CDR3 runs to 13 residues. CDR3 DNA: TGTGCCAGCAGCCCCGGAGACAGCTACGAGCAGTACTTC. Encoded protein: CASSPGDSYEQYF.

This chain joins TRBV27 and TRBJ1-1; 7 bases fit TRBD1. Trimming cost V 2 bases and J 2 bases; bases outside gene matches: 5. Germline loops: CDR1 MNHEY, CDR2 SMNVEV (reference sequence). CDR3 length: 15 amino acids. As DNA, the CDR3 is TGTGCCAGCAGTTTAGGAGGAGGGGGCAACACTGAAGCTTTCTTT. This encodes CASSLGGGGNTEAFF.

The V and J genes are TRBV5-1 and TRBJ1-2; TRBD1 agrees at 7 bases. The CDR3 loop spans 14 amino acids. The ends lost 0 bases at V and 2 bases at J; junction bases unmatched: 1. Germline assignment: CDR1 SGHRS and CDR2 YFSETQ. The CDR3 protein is CASSLDRGNYGYTF. In DNA, the CDR3 is TGCGCCAGCAGCTTGGACAGGGGCAACTATGGCTACACCTTC. Variable domain in full (rest from reference TRBV5-1 and TRBJ1-2): KAGVTQTPRYLIKTRGQQVTLSCSPISGHRSVSWYQQTPGQGLQFLFEYFSETQRNKGNFPGRFSGRQFSNSRSEMNVSTLELGDSALYLCASSLDRGNYGYTFGSGTRLTVV.

The J gene is TRBJ2-7, the V gene TRBV7-2, with TRBD1 as a possible D gene (6 bases). Germline V gene lookup returns CDR1 SGHTA and CDR2 FQGNSA. Trimming left V 5 bases short and J 2 bases short, with 13 bases between. The CDR3 consists of 14 residues. CDR3 nucleotide sequence: TGTGCCAGCAGCCAACTAACAGGGCCCTACGAGCAGTACTTC. It translates to CASSQLTGPYEQYF.